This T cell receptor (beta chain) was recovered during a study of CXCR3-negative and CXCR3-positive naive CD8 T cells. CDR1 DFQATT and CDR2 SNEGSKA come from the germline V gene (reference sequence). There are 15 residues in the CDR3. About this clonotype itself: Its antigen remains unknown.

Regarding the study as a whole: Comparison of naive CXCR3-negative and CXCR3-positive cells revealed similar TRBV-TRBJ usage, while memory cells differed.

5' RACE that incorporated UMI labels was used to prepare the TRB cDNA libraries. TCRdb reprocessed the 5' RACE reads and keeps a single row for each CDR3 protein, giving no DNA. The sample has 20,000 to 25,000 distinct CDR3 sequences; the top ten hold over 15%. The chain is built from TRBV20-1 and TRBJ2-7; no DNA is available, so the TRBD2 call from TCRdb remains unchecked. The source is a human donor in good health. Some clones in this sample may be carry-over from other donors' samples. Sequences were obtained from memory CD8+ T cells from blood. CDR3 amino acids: CSASPKDGLADEQYF.